Following are 18 T cell receptor beta chains from one sample sequenced in a study of identical twins (dated by TCRdb to the mid-2010s). Libraries were made using 5' RACE. The sequencer was an Illumina HiSeq 2000. The raw public reads went through TCRdb reprocessing: fastp at Q25, MiXCR clone calling, in-frame beta chains kept. Duplicate CDR3 protein sequences are folded into a single record with the most common DNA and genes. Within this sample are a few hundred thousand distinct CDR3 sequences, with roughly 15% of them counted one time only. In total, the top ten clones hold about 0.47% of the sample. These same data were also listed under a study on yellow fever vaccine responses in identical twins.

Sequencing was done on a sample of CD4+ T cells sorted from blood. These receptors all stem from a woman between 18 and 29 years old in good health.

This clonotype was observed a handful of times. The chain links TRBV4-1 to TRBJ2-5; D ambiguous. Germline V gene data show CDR1 as MGHRA and CDR2 as YSYEKL. The CDR3 runs to 13 residues. Trimming pared 2 bases from V and 2 bases from J, leaving 6 bases between. The CDR3 region is CASSQFRQETQYF. CDR3 DNA: TGCGCCAGCAGCCAATTTAGACAAGAGACCCAGTACTTC.

This clonotype has a handful of counts. The chain is built from TRBV20-1 and TRBJ2-1; D unclear. In germline, CDR1 is DFQATT, CDR2 SNEGSKA (reference sequence). The CDR3 length is 13 residues. Trimming took 3 bases from V and 3 from J, leaving 9 bases between them. The CDR3, as DNA: TGCAGTGCTAGTCCAGCCCGCTACAATGAGCAGTTCTTC. Its protein is CSASPARYNEQFF.

This clonotype was observed a few times. The chain combines TRBV18 with TRBJ2-7, with D unclear. CDR1 is KGHSH, CDR2 LQKENI, per germline. V gave up 6 bases and J gave up 9 bases, with 18 bases separating them. The CDR3 contains 13 residues. The CDR3 DNA reads as TGTGCCAGCTCCCCAAAGGTAGACTCGGGGCAGTACGTC. Its protein is CASSPKVDSGQYV.

This chain uses TRBV6-1 with TRBJ1-3, with D unresolved. The V and J ends lost 4 bases and 0 bases respectively, with 13 bases between them. This CDR3 comprises 16 residues. Germline CDR1 and CDR2: MNHNS and SASEGT. CDR3 nucleotides: TGTGCCAGCAGTGTGGGATACATAAACTCTGGAAACACCATATATTTT. It yields the protein CASSVGYINSGNTIYF.

The chain couples TRBV6-5 to TRBJ1-2; 11 bases are a match to TRBD1. The V segment lost 4 bases and the J segment 2 bases; nucleotides outside the gene matches: 3. The CDR3 loop spans 15 amino acids. The V gene's germline CDR1 is MNHEY and CDR2 SVGAGI. CDR3 residues: CASSSRTGGNYGYTF. The CDR3 DNA reads TGTGCCAGCAGTTCCCGGACAGGGGGCAACTATGGCTACACCTTC.

This clonotype was seen a few times. The rearrangement joins TRBV27 to TRBJ2-7, with D possibly TRBD2 on 5 matching bases. CDR3 length: 15 residues. V lost 4 bases and J lost 0, with 13 bases in between. The V gene's germline CDR1 is MNHEY and CDR2 SMNVEV (reference sequence). The CDR3 is CASSSRASHSYEQYF. The CDR3 DNA follows: TGTGCCAGCAGTTCGCGGGCTAGCCACTCCTACGAGCAGTACTTC.

V and J are TRBV27 and TRBJ2-7; the match to TRBD2 covers 12 bases. The CDR3 sequence is 15 residues long. V was pared by 5 bases and J by 3 bases, with 5 bases of the junction left unmatched. Germline V gene lookup returns CDR1 MNHEY and CDR2 SMNVEV (reference sequence). CDR3 coding DNA: TGTGCCAGCAGTCCGACTAGCGGGAGATACTACGAGCAGTACGTC. It translates to CASSPTSGRYYEQYV.

This clonotype was detected only a few times. The chain links TRBV27 to TRBJ2-7; weak D call: TRBD2 (6 bases). This CDR3 has 15 amino acids. Germline loops: CDR1 MNHEY, CDR2 SMNVEV (reference sequence). V was cut by 11 bases and J by 4 bases, with 24 bases left in between. DNA of the CDR3: TGTGCCCGGGGGTGCCCTATTCAACCTGGTTACGAGCAGTACGTC. This codes for CARGCPIQPGYEQYV.

This clonotype was counted a few times. The chain has TRBV7-9 and TRBJ2-1; possible D gene TRBD2, 6 bases. V gave up 8 bases and J gave up 6 bases, with 17 bases separating them. This CDR3 is 14 amino acids long. Germline-derived CDR1 and CDR2 are SEHNR and FQNEAQ (reference sequence). The CDR3 protein is CASETGLPANEQFF. In DNA, the CDR3 is TGTGCCAGCGAAACGGGACTCCCGGCCAATGAGCAGTTCTTC.

This clonotype appeared a few times. This chain connects TRBV20-1 to TRBJ1-2, with D unclear. Germline CDR1 is DFQATT and CDR2 is SNEGSKA (reference sequence). Trimming shortened V by 0 bases and J by 6 bases, and 14 bases separated the two germline ends. This CDR3 is 14 amino acids long. The CDR3 nucleotides are TGCAGTGCTAGAGATCGGGAAACTCGGGATGGCTACACCTTC. It translates to CSARDRETRDGYTF.

V and J are TRBV2 and TRBJ1-5; 8 positions agree with TRBD1. The CDR3 is 16 residues long. V shed 7 bases, J shed 3 bases, and the junction held 11 bases outside the gene matches. CDR1 and CDR2 from the germline V gene are SNHLY and FYNNEI. CDR3 amino acids: CASTMTGALSNQPQHF. CDR3 coding DNA: TGTGCCAGCACTATGACAGGGGCCCTTTCCAATCAGCCCCAGCATTTT.

This clonotype was detected a few times. The chain joins TRBV20-1 to TRBJ2-2; 8 positions match TRBD2. Per germline, CDR1 DFQATT and CDR2 SNEGSKA (reference sequence). The CDR3 consists of 15 residues. V was clipped by 1 base and J by 4 bases; unmatched bases: 5. The DNA of the CDR3 is TGCAGTGCTAGAGCCAGCGGGGGTATCACCGGGGAGCTGTTTTTT. This gives the protein CSARASGGITGELFF.

This rearrangement joins TRBV4-2 to TRBJ2-4, with D possibly TRBD2 on 6 matching bases. This CDR3 is 14 amino acids long. V lost 1 base, J lost 8 bases, and 12 bases lay in between. Germline V CDR1 and CDR2: LGHNA, YNFKEQ. CDR3 in amino acids: CASSQGDGGDIQYF. CDR3 nucleotides: TGTGCCAGCAGCCAAGGAGACGGCGGGGACATTCAGTACTTC.

This rearrangement joins TRBV12-3 or TRBV12-4 to TRBJ2-7; 13 nucleotides line up with TRBD2. The CDR3 consists of 15 residues. J lost 7 bases, V lost 6 bases, and 9 bases had no gene match. The CDR3 region is CASSLLAGGPYEQYF. The DNA for the CDR3 is TGTGCCAGCAGCCTACTAGCGGGAGGGCCGTATGAGCAGTACTTC.

This clonotype was found a few times. This chain joins TRBV7-9 and TRBJ2-3; D is perhaps TRBD2 (6 bases). CDR1 and CDR2 from the germline V gene are SEHNR and FQNEAQ (reference sequence). The V gene lost 5 bases and the J gene lost 0 bases, with 18 bases spanning the gap. The CDR3 consists of 17 residues. The CDR3 sequence is CASSLGGVFGSTDTQYF. The CDR3 DNA sequence: TGTGCCAGCAGCCTCGGCGGGGTCTTCGGGAGCACAGATACGCAGTATTTT.

This clonotype was detected only a few times. CDR3 amino acids: CASSLGGMRTGELFF. The CDR3 DNA sequence: TGTGCCAGCAGCTTGGGAGGCATGAGGACCGGGGAGCTGTTTTTT. V and J are TRBV5-5 and TRBJ2-2; D unclear. Germline values: CDR1 SGHKS, CDR2 YYEKEE (reference sequence). CDR3 size: 15 residues. V was pared by 0 bases and J by 5 bases, with 11 bases between.

This clonotype was seen more than once but under ten times. This sequence joins TRBV28 and TRBJ2-1, with TRBD2 identical over 7 bases. V lost 5 bases to trimming and J lost 2 bases; unmatched junction nucleotides: 9. The CDR3 covers 16 residues. The germline CDR1 and CDR2 sequences are MDHEN and SYDVKM. The CDR3 spells CASSPPTGTTYNEQFF. CDR3 bases: TGTGCCAGCAGTCCCCCAACCGGGACTACCTACAATGAGCAGTTCTTC.

DNA of the CDR3: TGTGCCAGCAGCTTAGTATCTGAGAAACAGTTCTTC. This gives the protein CASSLVSEKQFF. V and J are TRBV7-9 and TRBJ2-1; D uncertain. Trimming stripped 1 base from V and 13 bases from J, with 11 bases between. There are 12 residues in the CDR3. Per the germline V gene, CDR1 is SEHNR and CDR2 is FQNEAQ (reference sequence).